This T cell receptor (beta chain) was captured in a study of shared clonotypes between healthy human individuals. Study background: Sampling drew on donors who were a couple of women and a few men aged 18 to 49.

Negatively enriched CD4+ T cells were divided by CD45RA into naive and memory. The table came from immunoSEQ multiplex PCR; TCRdb's copy has only in-frame clones and leaves some out. The sample gives millions of clones, over 85% of which show up once; under 0.15% is in the top ten. V was clipped by 6 bases and J by 1 base; unmatched bases: 3. The CDR3 loop spans 14 amino acids. CDR1 and CDR2 (germline): LNHDA, SQIVND (reference sequence). This sequence was found in a young man in good health. This chain links TRBV19 with TRBJ1-5; 7 positions match TRBD1. The material sequenced was naive CD4+ T cells sorted from blood. Indicated subset: CD45RA+ positively selected. The CDR3: CASRPDRSNQPQHF. The CDR3 nucleotides read TGTGCCAGTAGGCCGGACAGGAGCAATCAGCCCCAGCATTTT.